This T cell receptor (beta chain) emerged from a study of blood T cell repertoires in COVID-19. Whole-study context: Spain, Italy and the United States supplied samples that represented acute and convalescent COVID-19. T cells, B-cell-depleted T cells, or PBMCs provided the cDNA or gDNA that served as material.

During active infection, Seattle patients enrolled and were then monitored through disease. CDR3 size: 17 residues. After removal of 5 bases from V and 1 base from J, the junction contained 11 bases not matched to a gene. Germline CDR1 is MNHEY and CDR2 is SMNVEV (reference sequence). In the original analysis: Cell counts per sample came from amplifying reference gene primers. TCRdb's table, derived via immunoSEQ multiplex PCR, lists solely in-frame clones and lacks some. V and J calls and clone size are those listed in that table; D and trimming were worked out from the DNA. The table records about 150,000 clones, 84% of them present only once.

The chain carries TRBV27 and TRBJ2-4; 7 bases agree with TRBD2. The sequence was collected from a woman aged 80 or over with COVID-19, enrolled during active disease. Sequenced sample: peripheral blood. CDR3 sequence reads: CASSTPQAGGAKNIQYF. The CDR3, as DNA: TGTGCCAGCAGTACACCTCAGGCCGGGGGGGCCAAAAACATTCAGTACTTC.